The 2 T cell receptor beta chains presented below share a single source sample, sequenced in a study of CD8 T cells in ankylosing spondylitis (TCRdb year 2017). The protocol used for the library was 5' RACE. These reads were obtained on an Illumina HiSeq 2500. TCRdb reprocessing: public reads trimmed at Q25 with fastp, clones called with MiXCR, in-frame beta chains kept. Here each entry gathers all rows of one CDR3 protein and keeps the most common genes and DNA. Recorded for this sample are around 330,000 distinct CDR3 sequences; 9.5% to 13% of them occurred a single time. The ten largest clones capture roughly 9% of the sample. Sequencing input: blood, either unsorted or a sorted T cell fraction (not recorded which). These receptors came from a female donor with ankylosing spondylitis or in good health (not recorded which).

This clonotype came up many times. V usage is TRBV5-1 and J usage is TRBJ1-4; 10 bases agree with TRBD1. V lost 1 base and J lost 7; bases outside the gene matches: 4. The CDR3 covers 15 residues. Germline values: CDR1 SGHRS, CDR2 YFSETQ. CDR3 region: CASSLTGTGVEKLFF. CDR3 bases: TGCGCCAGCAGCTTGACAGGGACAGGGGTTGAAAAACTGTTTTTT.

This clonotype was detected ten times or more. This chain joins TRBV15 and TRBJ2-1; D call uncertain. This CDR3 comprises 17 residues. The V and J ends lost 5 bases and 0 bases respectively, with 17 bases between them. CDR1 and CDR2 from the germline V gene are LNHNV and YYDKDF (reference sequence). The CDR3 is CATSPRISGGSYNEQFF. The CDR3 DNA sequence: TGTGCCACCAGCCCTCGAATATCCGGCGGCTCCTACAATGAGCAGTTCTTC.